A selection of T cell receptor beta chains follows, all from one sample in a study of early T cells in non-severe SARS-CoV-2 infection. From the 5' RACE reads, TCRdb called clonotypes with MiXCR, one entry per CDR3 protein. The sample consists of around 67,000 distinct CDR3 sequences, around 12% of them appearing once. The sequenced material came from whole blood. The source of these receptors is an adult who was a healthcare worker with PCR-confirmed SARS-CoV-2 infection or an uninfected control (not recorded which). The CDR3 runs from the conserved cysteine through the conserved F or W. The D gene is left open where the match is weak. A row's size may be missing; if present it is once, few, many or a size class.

CDR3aa: CASSLGTAGGQEQYF
CDR3nt: TGTGCCAGCAGCTTAGGAACAGCGGGAGGGCAAGAGCAGTACTTC
v_gene: TRBV7-2
j_gene: TRBJ2-7
abundance: many
d_gene: TRBD2

CDR3aa: CSVNKQETQYF
CDR3nt: TGCAGCGTCAACAAACAAGAGACCCAGTACTTC
v_gene: TRBV29-1
j_gene: TRBJ2-5
abundance: few
d_gene: .

CDR3aa: CASSIVGVDGYTF
CDR3nt: TGTGCCAGTAGTATAGTGGGCGTCGATGGCTACACCTTC
v_gene: TRBV19
j_gene: TRBJ1-2
abundance: many
d_gene: .

CDR3aa: CSAVGGGRGNQPQHF
CDR3nt: TGCAGTGCTGTAGGCGGGGGGCGAGGCAATCAGCCCCAGCATTTT
v_gene: TRBV20-1
j_gene: TRBJ1-5
abundance: many
d_gene: .

CDR3aa: CASSQDSGARYNEQFF
CDR3nt: TGCGCCAGCAGCCAAGATTCGGGAGCTCGGTATAATGAGCAGTTCTTC
v_gene: TRBV4-3
j_gene: TRBJ2-1
abundance: many
d_gene: .

CDR3aa: CASSLQGAWWTEAFF
CDR3nt: TGTGCCAGCAGTCTTCAGGGGGCCTGGTGGACTGAAGCTTTCTTT
v_gene: TRBV28
j_gene: TRBJ1-1
abundance: .
d_gene: TRBD1

CDR3aa: CASREENNSPLHF
CDR3nt: TGTGCCAGCAGGGAGGAAAATAATTCACCCCTCCACTTT
v_gene: TRBV2
j_gene: TRBJ1-6
abundance: many
d_gene: .

CDR3aa: CASSPSGTVDGYTF
CDR3nt: TGTGCCAGCTCACCCTCCGGGACGGTCGATGGCTACACCTTC
v_gene: TRBV18
j_gene: TRBJ1-2
abundance: once
d_gene: .

CDR3aa: CASSPRGTIYF
CDR3nt: TGTGCCAGCAGCCCGCGAGGCACCATATATTTT
v_gene: TRBV7-2
j_gene: TRBJ1-3
abundance: many
d_gene: .

CDR3aa: CSARDSWDGQNTEAFF
CDR3nt: TGCAGTGCTAGAGATTCATGGGACGGACAGAACACTGAAGCTTTCTTT
v_gene: TRBV20-1
j_gene: TRBJ1-1
abundance: many
d_gene: .

CDR3aa: CSVDEAGDYNEQFF
CDR3nt: TGCAGCGTAGATGAAGCGGGAGACTACAATGAGCAGTTCTTC
v_gene: TRBV29-1
j_gene: TRBJ2-1
abundance: many
d_gene: TRBD2

CDR3aa: CASSSFSSTDTQYF
CDR3nt: TGTGCCAGCAGTTCCTTCTCTAGCACAGATACGCAGTATTTT
v_gene: TRBV28
j_gene: TRBJ2-3
abundance: few
d_gene: .

CDR3aa: CSARFLQGARYEQYF
CDR3nt: TGCAGTGCTCGGTTCCTCCAGGGGGCGCGGTACGAGCAGTACTTC
v_gene: TRBV20-1
j_gene: TRBJ2-7
abundance: many
d_gene: TRBD1

CDR3aa: CASSQSRTGVYEKLFF
CDR3nt: TGCGCCAGCAGCCAATCACGGACAGGCGTTTACGAAAAACTGTTTTTT
v_gene: TRBV4-3
j_gene: TRBJ1-4
abundance: many
d_gene: TRBD1

CDR3aa: CASSLGGYLDTQYF
CDR3nt: TGTGCCAGCAGTTTGGGAGGTTACTTGGATACGCAGTATTTT
v_gene: TRBV12-3/TRBV12-4
j_gene: TRBJ2-3
abundance: many
d_gene: .

CDR3aa: CASSSGQGRSYEQYF
CDR3nt: TGTGCCAGCAGCTCCGGACAGGGGAGGTCCTACGAGCAGTACTTC
v_gene: TRBV11-2
j_gene: TRBJ2-7
abundance: many
d_gene: TRBD1

CDR3aa: CASSPRQGLSYEQYF
CDR3nt: TGTGCCAGCAGCCCCAGACAGGGCTTATCCTACGAGCAGTACTTC
v_gene: TRBV7-6
j_gene: TRBJ2-7
abundance: many
d_gene: TRBD1

CDR3aa: CASSWGRGQETQYF
CDR3nt: TGCGCCAGCAGCTGGGGCAGGGGGCAAGAGACCCAGTACTTC
v_gene: TRBV5-1
j_gene: TRBJ2-5
abundance: many
d_gene: TRBD1

CDR3aa: CASRTGGRYGYTF
CDR3nt: TGTGCCAGCAGGACAGGAGGCCGCTATGGCTACACCTTC
v_gene: TRBV13
j_gene: TRBJ1-2
abundance: .
d_gene: .

CDR3aa: CASSLKPAGELTDTQYF
CDR3nt: TGTGCCAGCAGCCTCAAACCCGCGGGGGAGCTCACAGATACGCAGTATTTT
v_gene: TRBV7-2
j_gene: TRBJ2-3
abundance: many
d_gene: TRBD2

CDR3aa: CASRGGTPDNYGYTF
CDR3nt: TGTGCCAGCAGAGGCGGGACACCCGACAACTATGGCTACACCTTC
v_gene: TRBV6-1
j_gene: TRBJ1-2
abundance: .
d_gene: .

CDR3aa: CSVARGSGANVLTF
CDR3nt: TGCAGCGTCGCCAGGGGATCAGGGGCCAACGTCCTGACTTTC
v_gene: TRBV29-1
j_gene: TRBJ2-6
abundance: many
d_gene: .

CDR3aa: CSARPKSGRAADTQYF
CDR3nt: TGCAGTGCTAGACCTAAGAGCGGGAGGGCCGCAGATACGCAGTATTTT
v_gene: TRBV20-1
j_gene: TRBJ2-3
abundance: many
d_gene: TRBD2

CDR3aa: CASSLAGGPSTDTQYF
CDR3nt: TGCGCCAGCAGCCTAGCGGGAGGGCCGAGCACAGATACGCAGTATTTT
v_gene: TRBV5-1
j_gene: TRBJ2-3
abundance: many
d_gene: TRBD2

CDR3aa: CASSDRTGTGELFF
CDR3nt: TGTGCCAGCAGCGATCGGACAGGCACCGGGGAGCTGTTTTTT
v_gene: TRBV5-4
j_gene: TRBJ2-2
abundance: many
d_gene: TRBD1

CDR3aa: CASSLSYQETQYF
CDR3nt: TGTGCCAGCAGTTTATCGTACCAAGAGACCCAGTACTTC
v_gene: TRBV27
j_gene: TRBJ2-5
abundance: medium-sized
d_gene: .

CDR3aa: CSAREGSGVETQYF
CDR3nt: TGCAGTGCTAGAGAGGGTAGCGGGGTAGAGACCCAGTACTTC
v_gene: TRBV20-1
j_gene: TRBJ2-5
abundance: many
d_gene: TRBD2

CDR3aa: CASSQDLPSGRNEQFF
CDR3nt: TGCGCCAGCAGCCAAGATCTCCCTAGCGGGAGAAATGAGCAGTTCTTC
v_gene: TRBV4-3
j_gene: TRBJ2-1
abundance: many
d_gene: TRBD2

CDR3aa: CASRIRTPGTVGNIQYF
CDR3nt: TGTGCCAGCAGAATCCGGACCCCCGGGACAGTCGGAAACATTCAGTACTTC
v_gene: TRBV28
j_gene: TRBJ2-4
abundance: many
d_gene: TRBD1

CDR3aa: CASRKGVAGDTQYF
CDR3nt: TGTGCCAGCAGAAAGGGGGTAGCGGGAGATACGCAGTATTTT
v_gene: TRBV7-2
j_gene: TRBJ2-3
abundance: many
d_gene: .

CDR3aa: CAISFGQGKGYGYTF
CDR3nt: TGTGCCATCAGCTTTGGACAGGGAAAGGGGTATGGCTACACCTTC
v_gene: TRBV10-3
j_gene: TRBJ1-2
abundance: many
d_gene: TRBD1

CDR3aa: CASSPGNQPQHF
CDR3nt: TGTGCCAGCAGCCCCGGCAACCAGCCCCAGCATTTT
v_gene: TRBV7-9
j_gene: TRBJ1-5
abundance: many
d_gene: .

CDR3aa: CASSSRQENTDTQYF
CDR3nt: TGTGCCAGCTCATCCCGACAGGAAAACACAGATACGCAGTATTTT
v_gene: TRBV18
j_gene: TRBJ2-3
abundance: many
d_gene: .

CDR3aa: CASSPGATGGFYEQYF
CDR3nt: TGCGCCAGCAGCCCCGGGGCTACAGGGGGATTCTACGAGCAGTACTTC
v_gene: TRBV5-1
j_gene: TRBJ2-7
abundance: many
d_gene: TRBD1

CDR3aa: CASSLRGNQPQHF
CDR3nt: TGTGCCAGCAGTTTAAGGGGGAATCAGCCCCAGCATTTT
v_gene: TRBV12-3/TRBV12-4
j_gene: TRBJ1-5
abundance: many
d_gene: .

CDR3aa: CASSFTGQTHNEQFF
CDR3nt: TGCGCCAGCAGCTTTACTGGACAGACTCACAATGAGCAGTTCTTC
v_gene: TRBV5-1
j_gene: TRBJ2-1
abundance: many
d_gene: .

CDR3aa: CASSQDPGVTGELFF
CDR3nt: TGCGCCAGCAGCCAAGACCCTGGTGTTACCGGGGAGCTGTTTTTT
v_gene: TRBV4-3
j_gene: TRBJ2-2
abundance: many
d_gene: .

CDR3aa: CASSYRSGSTDTQYF
CDR3nt: TGTGCCAGCAGTTACCGTAGCGGATCCACAGATACGCAGTATTTT
v_gene: TRBV6-2/TRBV6-3
j_gene: TRBJ2-3
abundance: many
d_gene: .